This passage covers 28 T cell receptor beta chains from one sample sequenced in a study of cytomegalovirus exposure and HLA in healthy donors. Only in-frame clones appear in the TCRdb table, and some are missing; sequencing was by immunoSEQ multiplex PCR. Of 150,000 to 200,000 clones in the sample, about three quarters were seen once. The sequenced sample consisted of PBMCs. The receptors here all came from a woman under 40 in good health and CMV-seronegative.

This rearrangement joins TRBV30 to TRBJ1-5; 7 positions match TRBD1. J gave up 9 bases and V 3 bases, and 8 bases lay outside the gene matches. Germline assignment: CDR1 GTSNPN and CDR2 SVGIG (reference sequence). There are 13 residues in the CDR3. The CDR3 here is CAWSDREPRPQHF. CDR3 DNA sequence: TGTGCCTGGAGCGACAGGGAACCCCGGCCCCAGCATTTT. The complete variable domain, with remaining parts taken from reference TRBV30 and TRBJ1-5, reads SQTIHQWPATLVQPVGSPLSLECTVEGTSNPNLYWYRQAAGRGLQLLFYSVGIGQISSEVPQNLSASRPQDRQFILSSKKLLLSDSGFYLCAWSDREPRPQHFGDGTRLSIL.

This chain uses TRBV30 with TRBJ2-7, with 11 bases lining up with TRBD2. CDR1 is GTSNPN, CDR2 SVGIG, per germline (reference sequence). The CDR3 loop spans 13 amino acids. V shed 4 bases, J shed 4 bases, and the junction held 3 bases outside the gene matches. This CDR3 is CAWTSGGPYEQYF. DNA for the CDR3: TGTGCCTGGACTAGCGGGGGGCCATACGAGCAGTACTTC. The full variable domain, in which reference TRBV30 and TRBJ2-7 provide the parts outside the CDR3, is SQTIHQWPATLVQPVGSPLSLECTVEGTSNPNLYWYRQAAGRGLQLLFYSVGIGQISSEVPQNLSASRPQDRQFILSSKKLLLSDSGFYLCAWTSGGPYEQYFGPGTRLTVT.

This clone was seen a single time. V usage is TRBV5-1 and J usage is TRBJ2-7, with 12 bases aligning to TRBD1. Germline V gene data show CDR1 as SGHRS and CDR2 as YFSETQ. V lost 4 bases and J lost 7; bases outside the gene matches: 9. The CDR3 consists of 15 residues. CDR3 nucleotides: TGCGCCAGCAGCGCGCCAGGGACAGGGGGCCGGGAGCAGTACTTC. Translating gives CASSAPGTGGREQYF. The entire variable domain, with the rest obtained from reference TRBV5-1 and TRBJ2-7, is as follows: KAGVTQTPRYLIKTRGQQVTLSCSPISGHRSVSWYQQTPGQGLQFLFEYFSETQRNKGNFPGRFSGRQFSNSRSEMNVSTLELGDSALYLCASSAPGTGGREQYFGPGTRLTVT.

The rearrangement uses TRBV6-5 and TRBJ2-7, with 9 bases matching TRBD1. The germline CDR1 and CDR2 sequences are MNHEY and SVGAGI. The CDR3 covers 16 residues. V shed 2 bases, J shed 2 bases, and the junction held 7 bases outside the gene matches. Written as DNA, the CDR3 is TGTGCCAGCAGTTACAGCCGGGACAGGGCCCCCTACGAGCAGTACTTC. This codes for CASSYSRDRAPYEQYF.

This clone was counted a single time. DNA for the CDR3: TGTGCCAGCAGCCGTGGACAGGGTGTGAGGGAAAAACTGTTTTTT. Protein sequence: CASSRGQGVREKLFF. The chain joins TRBV2 to TRBJ1-4, with 8 bases that match TRBD1. Germline CDR1 SNHLY, CDR2 FYNNEI. Losses at the gene ends were 6 bases for V and 8 bases for J; bases not matched to a gene: 11. The CDR3 is 15 amino acids.

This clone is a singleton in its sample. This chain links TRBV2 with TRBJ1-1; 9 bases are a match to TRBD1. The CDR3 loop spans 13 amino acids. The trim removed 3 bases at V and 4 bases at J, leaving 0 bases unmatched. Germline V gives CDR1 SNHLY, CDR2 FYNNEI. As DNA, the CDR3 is TGTGCCAGCAGTGAGGGACAGGGCACTGAAGCTTTCTTT. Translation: CASSEGQGTEAFF. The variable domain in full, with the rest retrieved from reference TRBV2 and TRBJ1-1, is EPEVTQTPSHQVTQMGQEVILRCVPISNHLYFYWYRQILGQKVEFLVSFYNNEISEKSEIFDDQFSVERPDGSNFTLKIRSTKLEDSAMYFCASSEGQGTEAFFGQGTRLTVV.

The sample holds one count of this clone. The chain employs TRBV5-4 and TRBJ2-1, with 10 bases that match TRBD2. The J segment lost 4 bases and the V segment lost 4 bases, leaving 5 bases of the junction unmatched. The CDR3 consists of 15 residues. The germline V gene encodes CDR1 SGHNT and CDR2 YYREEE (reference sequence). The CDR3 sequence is CASSLAGAGYNEQFF. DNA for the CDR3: TGTGCCAGCAGCCTAGCGGGGGCAGGATACAATGAGCAGTTCTTC.

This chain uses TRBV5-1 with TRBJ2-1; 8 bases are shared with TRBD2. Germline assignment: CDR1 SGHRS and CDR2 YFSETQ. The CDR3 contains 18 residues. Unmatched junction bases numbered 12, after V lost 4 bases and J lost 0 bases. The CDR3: CASSPLPRSGSSYNEQFF. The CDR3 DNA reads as TGCGCCAGCAGCCCCTTACCTAGGAGCGGGAGCTCCTACAATGAGCAGTTCTTC.

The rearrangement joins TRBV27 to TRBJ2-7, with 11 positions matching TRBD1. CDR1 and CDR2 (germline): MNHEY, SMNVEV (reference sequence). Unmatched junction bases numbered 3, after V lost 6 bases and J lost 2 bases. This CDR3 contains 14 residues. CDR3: CASRPGQGAYEQYF. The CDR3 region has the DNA TGTGCCAGCAGACCGGGACAGGGGGCCTACGAGCAGTACTTC.

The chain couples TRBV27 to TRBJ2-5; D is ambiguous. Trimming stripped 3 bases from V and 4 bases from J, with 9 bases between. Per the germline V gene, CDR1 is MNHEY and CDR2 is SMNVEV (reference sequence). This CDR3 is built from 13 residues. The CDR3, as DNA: TGTGCCAGCAGTTTGGAAAGAGGAGAGACCCAGTACTTC. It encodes CASSLERGETQYF.

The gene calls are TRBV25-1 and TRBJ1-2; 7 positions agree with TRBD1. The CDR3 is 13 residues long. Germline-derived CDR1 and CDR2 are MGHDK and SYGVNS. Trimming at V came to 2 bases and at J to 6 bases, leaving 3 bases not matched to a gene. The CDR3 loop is CASSELDRDGYTF. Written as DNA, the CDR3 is TGTGCCAGCAGTGAACTCGACAGGGATGGCTACACCTTC.

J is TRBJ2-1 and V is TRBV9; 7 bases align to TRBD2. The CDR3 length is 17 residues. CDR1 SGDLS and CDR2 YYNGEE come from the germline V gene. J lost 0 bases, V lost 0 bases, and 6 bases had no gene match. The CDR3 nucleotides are TGTGCCAGCAGCGTAGGAGGAGCGGGAAGCTCCTACAATGAGCAGTTCTTC. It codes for CASSVGGAGSSYNEQFF. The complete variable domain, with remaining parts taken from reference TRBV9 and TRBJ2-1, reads DSGVTQTPKHLITATGQRVTLRCSPRSGDLSVYWYQQSLDQGLQFLIQYYNGEERAKGNILERFSAQQFPDLHSELNLSSLELGDSALYFCASSVGGAGSSYNEQFFGPGTRLTVL.

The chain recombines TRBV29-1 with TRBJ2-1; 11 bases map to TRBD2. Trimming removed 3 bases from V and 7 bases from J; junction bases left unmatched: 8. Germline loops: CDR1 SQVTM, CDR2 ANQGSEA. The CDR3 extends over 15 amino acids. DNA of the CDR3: TGCAGCGTTGACCCCCTTAGCGGGAGGGAAAATGAGCAGTTCTTC. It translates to CSVDPLSGRENEQFF.

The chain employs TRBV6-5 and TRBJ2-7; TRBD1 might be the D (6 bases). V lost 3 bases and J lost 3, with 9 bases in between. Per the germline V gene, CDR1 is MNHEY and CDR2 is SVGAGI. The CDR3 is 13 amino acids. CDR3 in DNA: TGTGCCAGCAGTTATACAGGGAACTACGAGCAGTACTTC. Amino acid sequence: CASSYTGNYEQYF.

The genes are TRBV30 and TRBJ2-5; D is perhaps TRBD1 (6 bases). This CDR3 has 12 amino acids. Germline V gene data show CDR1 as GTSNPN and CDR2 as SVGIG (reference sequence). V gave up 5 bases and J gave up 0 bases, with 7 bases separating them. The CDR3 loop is CAWHRDQETQYF. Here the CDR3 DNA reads TGTGCCTGGCACAGGGACCAAGAGACCCAGTACTTC.

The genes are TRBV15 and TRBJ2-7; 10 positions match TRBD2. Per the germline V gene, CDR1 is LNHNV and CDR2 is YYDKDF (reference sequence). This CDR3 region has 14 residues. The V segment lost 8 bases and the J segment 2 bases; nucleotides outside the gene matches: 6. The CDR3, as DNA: TGTGCCACCCGAGGGACTAGCGACACCTACGAGCAGTACTTC. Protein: CATRGTSDTYEQYF.

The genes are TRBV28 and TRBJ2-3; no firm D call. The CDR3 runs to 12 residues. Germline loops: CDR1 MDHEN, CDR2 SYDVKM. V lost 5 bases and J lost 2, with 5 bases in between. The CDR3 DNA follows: TGTGCCAGCAGTCGCGTCACAGATACGCAGTATTTT. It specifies CASSRVTDTQYF. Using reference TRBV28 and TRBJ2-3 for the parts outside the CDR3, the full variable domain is DVKVTQSSRYLVKRTGEKVFLECVQDMDHENMFWYRQDPGLGLRLIYFSYDVKMKEKGDIPEGYSVSREKKERFSLILESASTNQTSMYLCASSRVTDTQYFGPGTRLTVL.

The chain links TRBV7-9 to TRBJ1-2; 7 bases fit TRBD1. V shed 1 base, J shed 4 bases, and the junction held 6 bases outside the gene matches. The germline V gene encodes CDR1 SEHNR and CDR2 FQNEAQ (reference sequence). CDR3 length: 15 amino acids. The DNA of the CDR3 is TGTGCCAGCAGCTTAGGCCTACAGGGGCTCTATGGCTACACCTTC. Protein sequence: CASSLGLQGLYGYTF.

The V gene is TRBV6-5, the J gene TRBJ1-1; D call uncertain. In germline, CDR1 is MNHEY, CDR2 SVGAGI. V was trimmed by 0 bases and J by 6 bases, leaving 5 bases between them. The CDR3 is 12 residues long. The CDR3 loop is CASSYSGSEAFF. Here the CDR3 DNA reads TGTGCCAGCAGTTACTCCGGGTCTGAAGCTTTCTTT.

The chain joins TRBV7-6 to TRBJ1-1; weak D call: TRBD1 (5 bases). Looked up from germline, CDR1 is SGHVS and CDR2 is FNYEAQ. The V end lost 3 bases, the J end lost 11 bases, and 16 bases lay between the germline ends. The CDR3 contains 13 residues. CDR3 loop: CASSLGGALRAFF. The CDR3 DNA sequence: TGTGCCAGCAGCTTGGGCGGGGCCCTTCGGGCTTTCTTT.

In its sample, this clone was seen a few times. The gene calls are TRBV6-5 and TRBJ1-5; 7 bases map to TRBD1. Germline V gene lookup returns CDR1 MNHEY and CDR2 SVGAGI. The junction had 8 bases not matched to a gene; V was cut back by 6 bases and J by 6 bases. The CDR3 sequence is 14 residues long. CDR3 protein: CASSDRVLGQPQHF. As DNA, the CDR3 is TGTGCCAGCAGCGACAGGGTTTTAGGTCAGCCCCAGCATTTT.

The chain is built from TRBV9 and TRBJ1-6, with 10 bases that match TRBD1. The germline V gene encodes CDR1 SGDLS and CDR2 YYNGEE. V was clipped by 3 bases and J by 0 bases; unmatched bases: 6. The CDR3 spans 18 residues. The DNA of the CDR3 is TGTGCCAGCAGCGGGGGACAGGGGATAAGCTCCTATAATTCACCCCTCCACTTT. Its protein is CASSGGQGISSYNSPLHF.

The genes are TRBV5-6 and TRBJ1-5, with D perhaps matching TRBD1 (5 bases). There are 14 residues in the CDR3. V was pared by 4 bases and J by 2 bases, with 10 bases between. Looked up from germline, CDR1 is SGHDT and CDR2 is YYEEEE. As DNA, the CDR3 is TGTGCCAGCAGCCGAGGCAGGGGCAATCAGCCCCAGCATTTT. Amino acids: CASSRGRGNQPQHF.

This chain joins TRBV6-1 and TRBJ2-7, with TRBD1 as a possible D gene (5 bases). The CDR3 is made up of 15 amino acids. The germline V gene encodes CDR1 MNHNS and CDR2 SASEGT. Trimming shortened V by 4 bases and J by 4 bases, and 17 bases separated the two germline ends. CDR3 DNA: TGTGCCAGCAGTGGGGGCGCGGTCCCAACATACGAGCAGTACTTC. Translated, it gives CASSGGAVPTYEQYF.

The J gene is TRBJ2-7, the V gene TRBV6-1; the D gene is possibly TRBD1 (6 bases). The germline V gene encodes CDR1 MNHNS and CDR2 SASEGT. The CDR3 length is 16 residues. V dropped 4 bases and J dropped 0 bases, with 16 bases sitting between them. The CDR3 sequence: CASSGVGGLGSYEQYF. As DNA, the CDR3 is TGTGCCAGCAGTGGAGTTGGGGGCCTGGGCTCCTACGAGCAGTACTTC.

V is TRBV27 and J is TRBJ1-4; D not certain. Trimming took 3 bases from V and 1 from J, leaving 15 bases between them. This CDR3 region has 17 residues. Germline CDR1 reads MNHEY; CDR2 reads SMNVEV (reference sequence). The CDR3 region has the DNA TGTGCCAGCAGTTTGGAGGTTCCGGGTTTAACTAATGAAAAACTGTTTTTT. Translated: CASSLEVPGLTNEKLFF.

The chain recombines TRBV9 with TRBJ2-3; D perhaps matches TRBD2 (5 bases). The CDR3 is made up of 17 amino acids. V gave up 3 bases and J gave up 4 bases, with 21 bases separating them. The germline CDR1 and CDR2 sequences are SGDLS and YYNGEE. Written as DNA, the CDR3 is TGTGCCAGCAGCGGACCAGCGGCGCGTGCAGTATCAGATACGCAGTATTTT. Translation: CASSGPAARAVSDTQYF.

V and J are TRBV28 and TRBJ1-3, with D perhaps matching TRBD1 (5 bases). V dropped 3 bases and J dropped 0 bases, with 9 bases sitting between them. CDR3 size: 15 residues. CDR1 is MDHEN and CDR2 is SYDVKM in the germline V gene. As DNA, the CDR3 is TGTGCCAGCAGTTTTTCCAGGGTCTCTGGAAACACCATATATTTT. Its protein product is CASSFSRVSGNTIYF.